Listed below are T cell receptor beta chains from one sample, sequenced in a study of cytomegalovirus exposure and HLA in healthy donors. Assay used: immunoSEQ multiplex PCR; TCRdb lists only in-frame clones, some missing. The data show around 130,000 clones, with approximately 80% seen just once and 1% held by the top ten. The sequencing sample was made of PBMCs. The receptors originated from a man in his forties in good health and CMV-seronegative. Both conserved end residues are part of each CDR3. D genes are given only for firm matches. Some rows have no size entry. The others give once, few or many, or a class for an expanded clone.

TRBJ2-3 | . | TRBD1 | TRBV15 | TGTGCCACCAGCGATAGAATAATTGACAGGGGTTTGGATACGCAGTATTTT | CATSDRIIDRGLDTQYF
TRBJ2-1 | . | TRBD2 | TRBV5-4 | TGTGCCAGCAGCTTGACTAGCGGGAACAATGAGCAGTTCTTC | CASSLTSGNNEQFF
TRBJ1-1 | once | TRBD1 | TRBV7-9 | TGTGCCAGCAGCTTCCAGGGGGCGGGCACTGAAGCTTTCTTT | CASSFQGAGTEAFF
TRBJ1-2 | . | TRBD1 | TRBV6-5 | TGTGCCAGCAGAACACAGGGGGCCGGCTATGGCTACACCTTC | CASRTQGAGYGYTF
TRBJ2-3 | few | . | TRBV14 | TGTGCCAGCAGCCAAGCCTCCTACGGGGAAGATACGCAGTATTTT | CASSQASYGEDTQYF
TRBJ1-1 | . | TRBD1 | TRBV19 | TGTGCCAGTAGGAGACAGGGGATGAACACTGAAGCTTTCTTT | CASRRQGMNTEAFF
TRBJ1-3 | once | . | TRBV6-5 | TGTGCCAGCAGTTACGGCGGCAAAAGTGGAAACACCATATATTTT | CASSYGGKSGNTIYF
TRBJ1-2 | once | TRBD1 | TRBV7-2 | TGTGCCAGCAGCCAACACTCTGGACAGGTCTATGGCTACACCTTC | CASSQHSGQVYGYTF
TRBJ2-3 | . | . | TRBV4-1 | TGCGCCAGCAGCCAGGGGCAGAGGCGGGGTACGCAGTATTTT | CASSQGQRRGTQYF
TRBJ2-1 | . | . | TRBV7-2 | TGTGCCAGCAGCTTAGGGACAGTATACAATGAGCAGTTCTTC | CASSLGTVYNEQFF
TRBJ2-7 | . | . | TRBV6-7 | TGTGCCAGCAGAACAGGGTCCAGGGCTCGCGAGCAGTACTTC | CASRTGSRAREQYF
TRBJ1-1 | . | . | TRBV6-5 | TGTGCCAGCAGTTATGGGGGCACCTTGAACACTGAAGCTTTCTTT | CASSYGGTLNTEAFF